This T cell receptor beta chain was found in a study of Graves' ophthalmopathy and Graves' hyperthyroidism. Study details: Peripheral blood sampling occurred at initial diagnosis, before any treatment.

Hyperthyroidism patients were newly diagnosed, ill under 2 months, and aged 18 to 65 years. Each diagnosis was determined on the basis of clinical symptoms, serum thyroxine, TRAb, thyroid ultrasound and orbital computed tomography. In this sample, this clonotype turned up many times. This CDR3 is 16 amino acids long. V was trimmed by 0 bases and J by 2 bases, leaving 15 bases between them. The V gene's germline CDR1 is SGHRS and CDR2 YFSETQ. Scientists amplified the TCR beta CDR3 regions from RNA transcripts. First-round RT-PCR relied on HTBI primers, and a second-round multiplex PCR came next. In TCRdb, the multiplex PCR reads were re-called with MiXCR into one record per CDR3 protein. The sample shows about 380,000 distinct CDR3 sequences, over 15% of them seen only once.

The gene calls are TRBV5-1 and TRBJ2-7; TRBD2 might be the D (7 bases). This receptor was taken from a woman aged 18-35 years with stable Graves' hyperthyroidism. What was sequenced was peripheral blood. The CDR3 DNA reads as TGCGCCAGCAGCTTGGGAGGAGGGGGAGGGACCTACGAGCAGTACTTC. This gives the protein CASSLGGGGGTYEQYF. Complete variable domain (other parts from reference TRBV5-1 and TRBJ2-7): KAGVTQTPRYLIKTRGQQVTLSCSPISGHRSVSWYQQTPGQGLQFLFEYFSETQRNKGNFPGRFSGRQFSNSRSEMNVSTLELGDSALYLCASSLGGGGGTYEQYFGPGTRLTVT.